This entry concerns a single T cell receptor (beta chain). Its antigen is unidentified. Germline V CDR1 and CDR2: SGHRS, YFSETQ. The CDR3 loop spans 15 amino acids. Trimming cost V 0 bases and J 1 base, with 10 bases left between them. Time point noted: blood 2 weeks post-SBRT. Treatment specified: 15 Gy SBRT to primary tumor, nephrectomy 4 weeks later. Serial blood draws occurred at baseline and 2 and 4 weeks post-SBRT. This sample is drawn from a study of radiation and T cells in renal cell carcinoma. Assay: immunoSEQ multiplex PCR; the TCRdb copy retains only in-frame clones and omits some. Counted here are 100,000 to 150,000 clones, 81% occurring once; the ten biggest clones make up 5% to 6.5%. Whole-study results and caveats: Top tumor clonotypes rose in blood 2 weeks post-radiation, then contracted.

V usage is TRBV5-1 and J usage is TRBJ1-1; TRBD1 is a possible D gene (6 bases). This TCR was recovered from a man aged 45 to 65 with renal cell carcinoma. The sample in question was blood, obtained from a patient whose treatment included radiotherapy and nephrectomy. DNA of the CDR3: TGCGCCAGCAGCTTGGTGACAGGACCGAACACTGAAGCTTTCTTT. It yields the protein CASSLVTGPNTEAFF.